These T cell receptor beta chains were read from a single sample in a study of vaccination and CD4 T cells after COVID-19. Each CDR3 protein is one row after TCRdb ran MiXCR on the PCR reads. This table holds some 18,000 distinct CDR3 sequences, 50% found once. Their antigens remain unidentified. Sequenced material: CD4+ T cells from blood, cultured in vitro. The source of these receptors is a human donor who had recovered from COVID-19. Each CDR3 is given with its conserved first and last residue. Fields, in order: clone size, J gene, V gene, D gene, CDR3 protein, CDR3 DNA. D genes are given only for firm matches. Only part of the rows carry a size: once, few, many, or a class if the clone is expanded.

>few|TRBJ2-5|TRBV18|.
CASSPTTVTQETQYF
TGTGCCAGCTCACCCACTACAGTGACCCAAGAGACCCAGTACTTC
>.|TRBJ1-2|TRBV20-1|TRBD1
CSARQGAGTNYGYTF
TGCAGTGCTAGACAGGGGGCGGGGACTAACTATGGCTACACCTTC
>.|TRBJ2-3|TRBV5-4|.
CASSLTQDLNSDTQYF
TGTGCCAGCAGCTTGACCCAGGACCTTAACTCCGATACGCAGTATTTT
>few|TRBJ1-5|TRBV5-4|.
CASSLSGVNQPQHF
TGTGCCAGCAGCTTGTCAGGGGTCAATCAGCCCCAGCATTTT
>.|TRBJ2-5|TRBV7-2|.
CASSLEAETQYF
TGTGCCAGCAGCTTAGAAGCAGAGACCCAGTACTTC
>.|TRBJ1-2|TRBV29-1|TRBD1
CSVGGTGSHGYTF
TGCAGCGTTGGTGGGACAGGGAGCCATGGCTACACCTTC
>few|TRBJ1-6|TRBV20-1|TRBD1
CSARDPRGDRNSPLHF
TGCAGTGCTAGAGACCCTAGGGGGGACAGGAACTCACCCCTCCACTTT
>.|TRBJ2-2|TRBV6-2/TRBV6-3|.
CASSLDSFANTGELFF
TGTGCCAGCAGTTTAGACAGTTTCGCGAACACCGGGGAGCTGTTTTTT
>.|TRBJ1-1|TRBV7-9|.
CASSLLEASEAFF
TGTGCCAGCAGCTTGCTAGAAGCAAGTGAAGCTTTCTTT
>.|TRBJ2-1|TRBV7-3|TRBD1
CASSSPGTARNEQFF
TGTGCCAGCAGCTCGCCCGGGACAGCCCGCAATGAGCAGTTCTTC
>.|TRBJ1-5|TRBV6-5|.
CASSYSSRNDQPQHF
TGTGCCAGCAGTTACTCGAGTCGGAACGATCAGCCCCAGCATTTT
>.|TRBJ1-6|TRBV6-1|.
CASRWDSGSYHNSPLHF
TGTGCCAGCAGGTGGGACTCCGGATCGTATCATAATTCACCCCTCCACTTT
>.|TRBJ1-2|TRBV12-3/TRBV12-4|.
CASSLMGNYGYTF
TGTGCCAGCAGTTTAATGGGTAACTATGGCTACACCTTC
>.|TRBJ2-7|TRBV6-1|.
CASSERWAAITYEQYF
TGTGCCAGCAGTGAAAGATGGGCAGCCATAACCTACGAGCAGTACTTC
>.|TRBJ1-4|TRBV5-1|.
CASSHGAGDRGGLFF
TGCGCCAGCAGCCACGGGGCAGGGGATCGCGGGGGGCTGTTTTTT
>.|TRBJ1-5|TRBV5-5|.
CASSLFSQGNQPQHF
TGTGCCAGCAGCCTGTTCTCCCAGGGGAATCAGCCCCAGCATTTT
>once|TRBJ2-3|TRBV6-2/TRBV6-3|.
CASLTAAAFNMDTQYF
TGTGCCAGCCTTACGGCGGCAGCGTTTAATATGGATACGCAGTATTTT
>few|TRBJ2-1|TRBV27|.
CASSLAGVGAYNEQFF
TGTGCCAGCAGTTTGGCAGGGGTGGGGGCCTACAATGAGCAGTTCTTC
>once|TRBJ1-4|TRBV20-1|TRBD1
CSAITGTGDEKLFF
TGCAGTGCTATTACCGGGACAGGGGATGAAAAACTGTTTTTT
>.|TRBJ2-1|TRBV7-6|TRBD2
CASSPKKGLAGGPGQFF
TGTGCCAGCAGCCCCAAAAAGGGACTAGCGGGAGGGCCAGGGCAGTTCTTC
>once|TRBJ2-2|TRBV7-2|.
CASSLLGIVNTGELFF
TGTGCCAGCAGCTTACTGGGGATTGTGAACACCGGGGAGCTGTTTTTT
>.|TRBJ1-4|TRBV7-9|.
CASSLKLRAGVEKLFF
TGTGCCAGCAGCTTAAAGCTCAGGGCGGGGGTTGAAAAACTGTTTTTT
>.|TRBJ2-3|TRBV20-1|.
CSGPAADTQYF
TGCAGTGGCCCAGCAGCGGATACGCAGTATTTT
>.|TRBJ2-5|TRBV11-3|.
CASRSTSPGETQYF
TGTGCCAGCAGATCTACTAGCCCGGGGGAGACCCAGTACTTC
>.|TRBJ2-2|TRBV20-1|.
CSATLQPHGELFF
TGCAGTGCTACCCTCCAGCCCCACGGGGAGCTGTTTTTT
>once|TRBJ2-1|TRBV6-1|TRBD2
CASRAGTTNEQFF
TGTGCCAGCAGGGCCGGGACTACCAATGAGCAGTTCTTC
>once|TRBJ2-2|TRBV2|.
CASNPDLFPNTGELFF
TGTGCCAGCAACCCGGACCTCTTTCCGAACACCGGGGAGCTGTTTTTT
>.|TRBJ1-2|TRBV18|.
CASSPPGTSGGYTF
TGTGCCAGCTCACCACCTGGGACAAGCGGTGGCTACACCTTC